This T cell receptor beta chain was recorded in a study of blood T cell repertoires in COVID-19. Whole-study context: From the United States, Italy and Spain came samples of acute and convalescent COVID-19. PBMCs, B-cell-depleted T cells, or T cells were the source of the cDNA or gDNA that made up the material.

Deletions cut 3 bases from V and 14 bases from J, with 20 bases between. Germline values: CDR1 LGHDT, CDR2 YNNKEL (reference sequence). This CDR3 contains 15 residues. In the authors' workflow: Reference gene primer amplification in the assay estimated nucleated cell counts. Repertoires were generated with immunoSEQ multiplex PCR, while TCRdb's copy carries only in-frame clones and drops some. V and J calls and clone size come straight from that table; D and trimming were deduced from the DNA. The sample contains more than 150,000 clones, 85% to 90% of which appear only once. The specimen sequenced was peripheral blood. The sequence was obtained from a man between 65 and 79 years old with active or convalescent COVID-19. The V call is TRBV3-1 (or the pseudogene TRBV3-2), the J call TRBJ1-6; D call uncertain. The CDR3 protein is CASSHSKGAPLALHF. CDR3 DNA: TGTGCCAGCAGCCATAGTAAGGGAGCCCCCTTGGCCCTCCACTTT.